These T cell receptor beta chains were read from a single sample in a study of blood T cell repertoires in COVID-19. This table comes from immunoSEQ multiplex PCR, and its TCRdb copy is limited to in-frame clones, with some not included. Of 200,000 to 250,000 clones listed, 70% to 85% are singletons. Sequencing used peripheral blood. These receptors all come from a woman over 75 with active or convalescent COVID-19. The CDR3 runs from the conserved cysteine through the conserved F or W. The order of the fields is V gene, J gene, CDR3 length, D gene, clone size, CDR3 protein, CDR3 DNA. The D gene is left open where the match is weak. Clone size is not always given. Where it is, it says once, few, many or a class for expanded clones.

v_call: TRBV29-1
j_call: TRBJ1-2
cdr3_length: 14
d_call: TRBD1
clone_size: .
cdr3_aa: CSVVAGRGLYGYTF
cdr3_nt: TGCAGCGTTGTCGCGGGCAGGGGGCTTTATGGCTACACCTTC

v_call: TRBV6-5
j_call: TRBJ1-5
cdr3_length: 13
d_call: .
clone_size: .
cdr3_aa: CATGRYSNQPQHF
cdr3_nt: TGTGCCACGGGAAGATATAGCAATCAGCCCCAGCATTTT

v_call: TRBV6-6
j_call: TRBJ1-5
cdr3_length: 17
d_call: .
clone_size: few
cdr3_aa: CASSHGRTAKINQPQHF
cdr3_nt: TGTGCCAGCAGTCACGGGAGGACAGCTAAGATTAATCAGCCCCAGCATTTT

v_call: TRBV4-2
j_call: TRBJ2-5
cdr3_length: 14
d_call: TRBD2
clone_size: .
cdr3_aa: CASSHSGNQETQYF
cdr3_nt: TGTGCCAGCAGCCATAGCGGGAACCAAGAGACCCAGTACTTC

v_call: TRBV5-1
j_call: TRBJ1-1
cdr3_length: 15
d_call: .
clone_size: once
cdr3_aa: CASSPQTYIRSEAFF
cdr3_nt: TGCGCCAGCAGCCCACAGACCTACATTCGGTCTGAAGCTTTCTTT

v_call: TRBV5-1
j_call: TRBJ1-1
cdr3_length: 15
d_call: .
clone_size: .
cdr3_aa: CASSPGGTLNTEAFF
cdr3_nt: TGCGCCAGCAGCCCGGGGGGAACTTTGAACACTGAAGCTTTCTTT

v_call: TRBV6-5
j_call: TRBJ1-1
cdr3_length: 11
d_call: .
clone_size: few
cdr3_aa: CASSDFTEAFF
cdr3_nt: TGTGCCAGCAGCGACTTCACTGAAGCTTTCTTT

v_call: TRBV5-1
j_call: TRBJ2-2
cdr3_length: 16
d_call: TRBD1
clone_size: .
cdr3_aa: CASSPQGGANTGELFF
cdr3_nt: TGCGCCAGCAGTCCACAGGGGGGAGCGAACACCGGGGAGCTGTTTTTT

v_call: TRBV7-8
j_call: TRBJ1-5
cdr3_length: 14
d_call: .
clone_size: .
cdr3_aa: CASSLGRGNQPQHF
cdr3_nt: TGTGCCAGCAGCTTAGGCCGGGGCAATCAGCCCCAGCATTTT

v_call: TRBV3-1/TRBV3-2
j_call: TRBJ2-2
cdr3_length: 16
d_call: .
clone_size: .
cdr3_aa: CASSAGIYNNPGELFF
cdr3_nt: TGTGCCAGCAGCGCGGGCATCTACAACAACCCCGGGGAGCTGTTTTTT

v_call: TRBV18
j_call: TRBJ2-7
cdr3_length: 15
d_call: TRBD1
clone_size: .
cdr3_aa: CASSLSGQARYEQYF
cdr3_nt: TGTGCCAGCTCACTCTCGGGACAGGCCCGCTACGAGCAGTACTTC

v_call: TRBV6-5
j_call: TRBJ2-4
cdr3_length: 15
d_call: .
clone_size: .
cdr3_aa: CASRRTSSRENIQYF
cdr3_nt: TGTGCCAGCAGGCGGACCTCCTCCAGGGAAAACATTCAGTACTTC

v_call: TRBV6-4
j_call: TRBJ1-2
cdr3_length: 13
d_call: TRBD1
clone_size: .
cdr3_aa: CASSSDRVGGYTF
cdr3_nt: TGTGCCAGCAGTTCCGACAGGGTAGGCGGCTACACCTTC

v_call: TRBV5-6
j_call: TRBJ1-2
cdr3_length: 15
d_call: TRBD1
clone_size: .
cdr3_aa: CASSSRDRGIYGYTF
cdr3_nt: TGTGCCAGCAGCTCCCGGGACAGGGGCATCTATGGCTACACCTTC

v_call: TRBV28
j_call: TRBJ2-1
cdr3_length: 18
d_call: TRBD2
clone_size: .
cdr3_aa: CASSPIRPIAGIRNEQFF
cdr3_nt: TGTGCCAGCAGTCCCATCCGCCCCATAGCGGGAATCCGGAATGAGCAGTTCTTC

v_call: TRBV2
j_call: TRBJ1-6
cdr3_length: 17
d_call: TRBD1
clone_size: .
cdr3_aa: CASTQDRGLKANSPLHF
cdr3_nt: TGTGCCAGCACTCAAGACAGGGGCCTAAAAGCAAATTCACCCCTCCACTTT

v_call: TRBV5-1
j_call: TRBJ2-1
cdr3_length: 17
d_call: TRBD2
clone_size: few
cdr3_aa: CASSLAPSGIVKNEQFF
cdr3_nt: TGCGCCAGCAGCTTGGCCCCTAGCGGGATTGTAAAAAATGAGCAGTTCTTC

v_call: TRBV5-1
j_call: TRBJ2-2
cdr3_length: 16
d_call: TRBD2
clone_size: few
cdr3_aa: CASSTSGGRVAGELFF
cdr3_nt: TGCGCCAGCAGTACTAGCGGGGGGCGTGTCGCCGGGGAGCTGTTTTTT

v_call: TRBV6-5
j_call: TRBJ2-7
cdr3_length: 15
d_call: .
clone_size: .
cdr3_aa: CASSPHNRNSYEQYF
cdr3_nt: TGTGCCAGCAGTCCCCACAACAGGAATAGCTACGAGCAGTACTTC

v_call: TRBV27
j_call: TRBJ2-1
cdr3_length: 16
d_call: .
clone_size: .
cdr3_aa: CASSLTGDGQFNEQFF
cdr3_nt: TGTGCCAGCAGTTTAACGGGGGACGGACAATTTAATGAGCAGTTCTTC